Listed below are T cell receptor beta chains from one sample, sequenced in a study of blood T cell repertoires in COVID-19. Assay: immunoSEQ multiplex PCR; the TCRdb copy retains only in-frame clones and omits some. In the table there are about 220,000 clones, 65% to 90% of which are singletons. The sample taken for sequencing was peripheral blood. These receptors came from a woman between 70 and 85 years old with COVID-19, enrolled during active disease. CDR3s include the opening cysteine and the closing phenylalanine or tryptophan. D genes are given only for firm matches. The listing skips clone size in some rows; elsewhere it reads once, few, many or a size class.

>TRBV7-9|15|TRBJ2-5|few|-
TGTGCCAGCAGCTTATTGACAGCCCGAAAAGAGACCCAGTACTTC
CASSLLTARKETQYF
>TRBV5-1|14|TRBJ1-1|once|-
TGCGCCAGCAGCTTCGTTCCGACAGACTCTAAAGCTTTCTTT
CASSFVPTDSKAFF
>TRBV4-2|16|TRBJ2-7|-|TRBD1
TGTGCCAGCAGCCAAGGGGGGACAGGGGTAACCTACGAGCAGTACTTC
CASSQGGTGVTYEQYF
>TRBV30|13|TRBJ1-1|-|-
TGTGCCTGGAGTCCCCAGCGGGGCGCTGAAGCTTTCTTT
CAWSPQRGAEAFF
>TRBV19|15|TRBJ2-1|-|TRBD2
TGTGCCAGTAGTCTCGGACTAGCTCAGATCAATGAGCAGTTCTTC
CASSLGLAQINEQFF
>TRBV9|17|TRBJ2-3|few|TRBD2
TGTGCCAGCAGCCCTATAGGTGGGGCGGGGGGGACAGATACGCAGTATTTT
CASSPIGGAGGTDTQYF
>TRBV28|13|TRBJ1-5|-|-
TGTGCCACCATCCAACACCCCAATCAGCCCCAGCATTTT
CATIQHPNQPQHF
>TRBV6-2/TRBV6-3|15|TRBJ1-5|once|-
TGTGCCAGCAGTCGCGGACAGTATAGCAATCAGCCCCAGCATTTT
CASSRGQYSNQPQHF
>TRBV3-1/TRBV3-2|12|TRBJ1-1|few|-
TGTGCCAGCAGCCAAGAAAATCGTAGAGCTTTCTTT
CASSQENRRAFF
>TRBV9|18|TRBJ2-2|once|TRBD2
TGTGCCAGCAGCGCTGAACTAGCGGGATTTTTTAACACCGGGGAGCTGTTTTTT
CASSAELAGFFNTGELFF
>TRBV11-3|13|TRBJ1-3|-|-
TGTGCCAGCAGAGGGGCGTCTGGAAACACCATATATTTT
CASRGASGNTIYF
>TRBV12-5|17|TRBJ1-6|once|TRBD1
TGTGCTAGTGGTTTGCTCCGGGACAGGGGTAATAATTCACCCCTCCACTTT
CASGLLRDRGNNSPLHF
>TRBV6-6|14|TRBJ1-4|-|-
TGTGCCAGCAGGCGGGGGTTAGGTAATGAAAAACTGTTTTTT
CASRRGLGNEKLFF
>TRBV7-3|15|TRBJ1-1|-|-
TGTGCCAGCAGCTTTACCGGGAGAGGGGACACTGAAGCTTTCTTT
CASSFTGRGDTEAFF
>TRBV11-3|17|TRBJ1-1|once|TRBD1
TGTGCCAGCAGCTTAGAGGGACAGGGGGCAAGAAAGACTGAAGCTTTCTTT
CASSLEGQGARKTEAFF
>TRBV2|16|TRBJ2-7|-|-
TGTGCCAGCAGTGAAGAGTTGGTAGCAGCAAGCTACGAGCAGTACTTC
CASSEELVAASYEQYF
>TRBV30|13|TRBJ2-3|-|TRBD1
TGTGCCTGGAGTATGCAGGGGGCAGATACGCAGTATTTT
CAWSMQGADTQYF
>TRBV7-2|14|TRBJ2-5|-|-
TGTGCCAGCAAGCCGGTTGGGGGCGGTGAGACCCAGTACTTC
CASKPVGGGETQYF
>TRBV4-3|16|TRBJ2-3|-|-
TGCGCCAGCAGCCAAGAGGGGGCCCTAACTACAGATACGCAGTATTTT
CASSQEGALTTDTQYF
>TRBV5-5|15|TRBJ2-2|-|TRBD2
TGTGCCAGCAGGTACGAGCGGGGGAACACCGGGGAGCTGTTTTTT
CASRYERGNTGELFF
>TRBV7-9|16|TRBJ2-2|-|TRBD2
TGTGCCAGCAGCGTGGGGCTAGCGGGAGGCACCGGGGAGCTGTTTTTT
CASSVGLAGGTGELFF
>TRBV11-3|13|TRBJ1-2|-|-
TGTGCCAGCAGCCTAGGGGGAGACTATGGCTACACCTTC
CASSLGGDYGYTF
>TRBV18|15|TRBJ1-4|-|-
TGTGCCAGCTCACCACCAGGGGCGAGTAATGAAAAACTGTTTTTT
CASSPPGASNEKLFF
>TRBV11-2|16|TRBJ1-1|-|-
TGTGCCAGCAGCTTAGGATACCGGGGGGCGCGAACTGAAGCTTTCTTT
CASSLGYRGARTEAFF
>TRBV7-9|14|TRBJ1-2|-|-
TGTGCCAGCAGGGATCCGGGTGGTGAAACTCGCTACACCTTC
CASRDPGGETRYTF
>TRBV4-2|16|TRBJ2-2|-|TRBD2
TGTGCCAGCAGCCCAACAGCGGGAAGGGACACCGGGGAGCTGTTTTTT
CASSPTAGRDTGELFF
>TRBV6-4|13|TRBJ1-1|-|-
TGTGCCAGCAGTGTACAAGAGAACACTGAAGCTTTCTTT
CASSVQENTEAFF
>TRBV2|16|TRBJ1-2|-|TRBD1
TGTGCCAGCTCCCAACCCCGCACAGGGGGCATCAACGGCTACACCTTC
CASSQPRTGGINGYTF
>TRBV7-2|16|TRBJ2-5|-|TRBD2
TGTGCCAGCAGCTCCTCCTTGGCGGGAGGGGAGGAGACCCAGTACTTC
CASSSSLAGGEETQYF
>TRBV5-1|18|TRBJ2-2|-|TRBD2
TGCGCCAGCAGCTTTACTAGCGGGGTGTCCTTGGGCACCGGGGAGCTGTTTTTT
CASSFTSGVSLGTGELFF
>TRBV27|17|TRBJ1-2|-|TRBD1
TGTGCCAGCAGTTTATCCTCAGCCGGGACAGGGAATTATGGCTACACCTTC
CASSLSSAGTGNYGYTF
>TRBV5-1|19|TRBJ2-2|-|-
TGCGCCAGCAGCTTGATGGGGTTCCTAGCGCCAACAAACACCGGGGAGCTGTTTTTT
CASSLMGFLAPTNTGELFF
>TRBV12-3/TRBV12-4|13|TRBJ2-2|-|-
TGTGCCAGCAGTCCCCGGGGAACCGGGGAGCTGTTTTTT
CASSPRGTGELFF
>TRBV4-3|15|TRBJ1-2|-|-
TGCGCCAGCAGCCAAGACGGGTTGACGGCGAATAGCTACACCTTC
CASSQDGLTANSYTF
>TRBV5-4|15|TRBJ1-2|-|-
TGTGCCAGCAGCCAAAAATTCACCGCTACCCCGGGCTACACCTTC
CASSQKFTATPGYTF
>TRBV7-2|14|TRBJ2-3|-|-
TGTGCCAGCAGCTTAGGACTAGTCACAGATACGCAGTATTTT
CASSLGLVTDTQYF
>TRBV7-2|16|TRBJ2-2|-|-
TGTGCCAGCAGCTTAGCACCCAGCGGCTACACCGGGGAGCTGTTTTTT
CASSLAPSGYTGELFF
>TRBV5-1|11|TRBJ2-1|-|-
TGCGCCAGCAGCTTGGCCCGGGAGCAGTTCTTC
CASSLAREQFF
>TRBV2|14|TRBJ1-1|-|TRBD1
TGTGCCAGCAGACAACAGGGGCTGGACACTGAAGCTTTCTTT
CASRQQGLDTEAFF
>TRBV19|16|TRBJ1-1|-|-
TGTGCCAGTAGTAGTACAGGGAGGGGAGCGAACACTGAAGCTTTCTTT
CASSSTGRGANTEAFF
>TRBV23-1|14|TRBJ2-5|-|-
TGCGCCAGCAGTCAAAGCCAGGGGCAAGAGACCCAGTACTTC
CASSQSQGQETQYF
>TRBV4-1|18|TRBJ1-2|-|TRBD1
TGCGCCAGCAGCCACATTCACATGGGACAGTCCGACGACTATGGCTACACCTTC
CASSHIHMGQSDDYGYTF
>TRBV7-9|13|TRBJ1-2|few|-
TGTGCCAGCAGCCGGGAGCAGGGCTATGGCTACACCTTC
CASSREQGYGYTF
>TRBV4-3|13|TRBJ1-6|-|-
TGCGCCAGCAGCCGAGACAGAAATTCACCCCTCCACTTT
CASSRDRNSPLHF
>TRBV7-2|15|TRBJ1-5|-|-
TGTGCCAGCAGCTTAGGGCCTAGTAGCAATCAGCCCCAGCATTTT
CASSLGPSSNQPQHF
>TRBV4-2|17|TRBJ2-2|-|-
TGTGCCAGCAGCCCCCCATCAACTCTTTTTAACACCGGGGAGCTGTTTTTT
CASSPPSTLFNTGELFF
>TRBV3-1/TRBV3-2|19|TRBJ2-4|-|TRBD1
TGTGCCAGCAGCCCTCAACCGGGACAGGGACGTCTAGCCAAAAACATTCAGTACTTC
CASSPQPGQGRLAKNIQYF
>TRBV30|13|TRBJ1-2|-|-
TGTGCCTGGAGTGTGATGCGGACTGGGGGCTACACCTTC
CAWSVMRTGGYTF
>TRBV4-3|19|TRBJ2-5|once|TRBD2
TGCGCCAGCAGCCAAGGAGCCCTAGCGGGGGGGCCTCGGCAAGAGACCCAGTACTTC
CASSQGALAGGPRQETQYF
>TRBV6-6|12|TRBJ2-1|-|-
TGTGCCAGCACCCAAACAGTGAATGAGCAGTTCTTC
CASTQTVNEQFF
>TRBV19|17|TRBJ1-6|few|TRBD1
TGTGCCAGTCTGGACAGGGCGGATAGCGGAAATAATTCACCCCTCCACTTT
CASLDRADSGNNSPLHF
>TRBV29-1|14|TRBJ2-5|-|-
TGCAGCGTGGTTGTGGGGGGAAAGCGAGAGACCCAGTACTTC
CSVVVGGKRETQYF
>TRBV19|15|TRBJ1-1|-|TRBD1
TGTGCCAGTAGATCGGTCGGGACAGGGGGCACTGAAGCTTTCTTT
CASRSVGTGGTEAFF
>TRBV6-2/TRBV6-3|16|TRBJ1-2|-|TRBD1
TGTGCCAGCAGCTTTGGACAGGGGAGGGGTACCTATGGCTACACCTTC
CASSFGQGRGTYGYTF
>TRBV6-2/TRBV6-3|13|TRBJ1-1|-|-
TGTGCCAGCAGTTACCCCGGTTGGACTGAAGCTTTCTTT
CASSYPGWTEAFF
>TRBV6-1|15|TRBJ1-3|-|-
TGTGCCAGCAGTGAAGCAACAGGCACTGGAAACACCATATATTTT
CASSEATGTGNTIYF
>TRBV5-6|17|TRBJ2-4|-|TRBD2
TGTGCCAGCAGCTTGGGGAGCGGGGGCCTGGCCAAAAACATTCAGTACTTC
CASSLGSGGLAKNIQYF
>TRBV6-2/TRBV6-3|14|TRBJ1-1|-|-
TGTGCCAGCAGTTCCCAAGGGGGAAGCACTGAAGCTTTCTTT
CASSSQGGSTEAFF
>TRBV4-2|16|TRBJ2-3|-|TRBD2
TGTGCCAGCAGCCAACCTAGCGGGAGGAGGGCAGATACGCAGTATTTT
CASSQPSGRRADTQYF
>TRBV5-6|15|TRBJ1-2|-|TRBD1
TGTGCCAGCAGCTCCCGACAGGGAGGCCACTATGGCTACACCTTC
CASSSRQGGHYGYTF